This T cell receptor beta chain was identified during a study of spatial heterogeneity in lung cancer. TCRdb itself ran the 5' RACE reads through MiXCR, one entry per CDR3 protein. The data show more than 3,000 distinct CDR3 sequences, 9.2% seen once. This clonotype turned up a few times. The antigen is unknown. The CDR3 runs 16 residues. V lost 2 bases, J lost 1 base, and 15 bases lay in between. Germline V lookup: CDR1 MNHNS, CDR2 SASEGT. Time point: sample taken at primary tumor resection. Findings of the study overall: How many expanded intratumoral alpha and beta TCRs were present tracked the tumor mutation count, which was a count of nonsynonymous mutations.

The rearrangement joins TRBV6-1 to TRBJ2-7; D is possibly TRBD2 (5 bases). The sequencing here drew on lung tumor tissue, taken at surgery. The sequence derives from a male donor with early-stage non-small cell lung cancer. DNA of the CDR3: TGTGCCAGCAGTGAATTAATTTTCGGGGAATCCTACGAGCAGTACTTC. This encodes CASSELIFGESYEQYF.